The clone carrying this TCR beta chain was counted between two and nine times. Its target is not known. These data belong to a study of cytomegalovirus exposure and HLA in healthy donors. Overall study context: The study placed 80% to 85% of its approximately 400 genotyped donors in the Caucasian-associated ancestry cluster. Study-wide results and caveats: Differences between HLA loci emerged in a later analysis of TCR association rates, with DRB1 most and HLA-C fewest. Based on reports, TCR beta sequences accurately predicted HLA-A and HLA-B alleles for most subjects. An analysis was carried out at a later point. It showed that HLA-associated TCR beta chains were more clonally expanded than equally common non-associated chains.

PCR used 60 Vbeta primers and 13 Jbeta primers. Produced via immunoSEQ multiplex PCR; TCRdb's table is partial and in-frame only. The sample shows some 76,000 clones, about nine tenths of them seen only once. CDR1 and CDR2 from the germline V gene are SGHTA and FQGNSA. V dropped 4 bases and J dropped 4; count of bases not matched to a gene: 8. There are 15 residues in the CDR3. Sequenced sample: PBMCs. This TCR was sampled from a woman between 25 and 40 years old in good health and CMV-seronegative. The genes are TRBV7-2 and TRBJ1-2; TRBD1 agrees at 8 bases. The CDR3 protein is CASSSSTGTGYGYTF. CDR3 in DNA: TGTGCCAGCAGCTCGAGTACCGGGACAGGCTATGGCTACACCTTC.